The source of this T cell receptor beta chain is a study of blood T cell repertoires in COVID-19. Study details: Spain, Italy and the United States supplied samples that represented acute and convalescent COVID-19. From T cells, B-cell-depleted T cells, or PBMCs came the material, which was cDNA or gDNA.

The germline CDR1 and CDR2 sequences are SGHRS and YFSETQ. This CDR3 region has 15 residues. V was pared by 1 base and J by 2 bases, with 5 bases of the junction left unmatched. Authors' methods: By means of reference gene primer amplification, nucleated cell counts were estimated. Libraries were prepared by immunoSEQ multiplex PCR; TCRdb keeps only in-frame clonotypes and omits some of them. For V, J and clone size, that table is used; D and trimming come from the DNA. This table has 130,000 to 150,000 clones, 88% appearing once. Sequenced input: peripheral blood. This clonotype originated in a man in his sixties or seventies with acute or convalescent COVID-19. The chain employs TRBV5-1 and TRBJ2-7, with TRBD1 matching 8 bases. The CDR3 DNA reads as TGCGCCAGCAGCTTGACCGGGACAGGTACCTACGAGCAGTACTTC. Translating it yields CASSLTGTGTYEQYF.